This section outlines one T cell receptor (beta chain) sequence together with its context. The data were taken from a study of cytomegalovirus exposure and HLA in healthy donors. The V gene's germline CDR1 is SGDLS and CDR2 YYNGEE. The CDR3 sequence is 17 residues long. J was trimmed by 4 bases and V by 0 bases; bases with no gene match: 7. PCR amplification relied on 60 Vbeta primers (plus 13 Jbeta primers). This table comes from immunoSEQ multiplex PCR, and its TCRdb copy is limited to in-frame clones, with some not included. The table lists hundreds of thousands of clones, 83% of them singletons. The genes are TRBV9 and TRBJ2-3, with 11 bases fitting TRBD2. The sample consisted of PBMCs. This receptor was taken from a girl aged 10 to 17 in good health and CMV-seronegative. In DNA form, the CDR3 reads TGTGCCAGCAGCGTAGGAACTAGCGGGAGCCGGGCAGATACGCAGTATTTT. As protein: CASSVGTSGSRADTQYF.